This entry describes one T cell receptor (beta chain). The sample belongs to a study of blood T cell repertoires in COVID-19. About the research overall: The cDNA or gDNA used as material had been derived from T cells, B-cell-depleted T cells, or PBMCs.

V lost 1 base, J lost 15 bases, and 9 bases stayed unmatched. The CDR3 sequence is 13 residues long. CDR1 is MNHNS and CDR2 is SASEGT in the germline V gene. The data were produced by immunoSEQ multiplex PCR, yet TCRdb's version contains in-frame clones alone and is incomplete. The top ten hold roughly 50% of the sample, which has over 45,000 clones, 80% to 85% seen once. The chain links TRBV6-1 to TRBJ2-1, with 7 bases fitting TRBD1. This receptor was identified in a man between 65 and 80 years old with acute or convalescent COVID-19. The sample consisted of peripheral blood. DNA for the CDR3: TGTGCCAGCAGTGAAGGTCGACAGGGACCGTGGTTCTTC. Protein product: CASSEGRQGPWFF.